A single sample gave rise to the 23 T cell receptor beta chains below, sequenced in a study of PD-1 blockade in classical Hodgkin lymphoma. Time point described: cycle 4 day 1 (C4D1), after less than 7 weeks of nivolumab. Patients all relapsed after autologous stem cell transplantation, and there was variation in brentuximab vedotin exposure. Assay: immunoSEQ multiplex PCR; the TCRdb copy retains only in-frame clones and omits some. The table records about 17,000 clones, less than 70% of them present only once. The sequences come from peripheral blood mononuclear cells (PBMCs), collected before the fourth cycle of nivolumab. These receptors all stem from a human donor with classical Hodgkin lymphoma.

This clone was seen only a few times. The V call is TRBV5-6, the J call TRBJ2-7, with TRBD1 matching over 8 bases. The CDR3 length is 16 residues. Unmatched junction bases numbered 6, after V lost 1 base and J lost 0 bases. Germline CDR1 and CDR2: SGHDT and YYEEEE. CDR3 residues: CASSLFGQGFSYEQYF. For the CDR3, the DNA is TGTGCCAGCAGCTTGTTCGGACAGGGATTCTCCTACGAGCAGTACTTC.

The chain couples TRBV7-9 to TRBJ2-3; D uncertain. The CDR3 contains 13 residues. CDR1 is SEHNR, CDR2 FQNEAQ, per germline (reference sequence). V was trimmed by 1 base and J by 1 base, leaving 3 bases between them. The CDR3 coding sequence is TGTGCCAGCAGCTTAGATCGCACAGATACGCAGTATTTT. Translating it yields CASSLDRTDTQYF.

There are a few counts of this clone. This chain uses TRBV15 with TRBJ1-2; 9 bases fit TRBD1. The CDR3 covers 15 residues. V shed 1 base and J 8 bases; nucleotides not matched to a gene: 8. Germline CDR1 and CDR2: LNHNV and YYDKDF (reference sequence). The CDR3 region has the DNA TGTGCCACCAGCAGAGCTAGGACAGGGGCTGAGGGCTACACCTTC. It is translated as CATSRARTGAEGYTF.

The gene calls are TRBV14 and TRBJ2-2; 10 bases are a match to TRBD1. The germline V gene encodes CDR1 SGHDN and CDR2 FVKESK. V was pared by 2 bases and J by 5 bases, with 8 bases of the junction left unmatched. This CDR3 has 17 amino acids. The CDR3 here is CASSQLPGQGKTGELFF. CDR3 nucleotide sequence: TGTGCCAGCAGCCAACTCCCGGGACAGGGGAAAACCGGGGAGCTGTTTTTT.

The V call is TRBV4-1, the J call TRBJ2-3; 8 nucleotides align to TRBD2. V lost 5 bases, J lost 5 bases, and 9 bases stayed unmatched. The CDR3 has 15 residues. The V gene's germline CDR1 is MGHRA and CDR2 YSYEKL. DNA of the CDR3: TGCGCCAGCAGCTTAGCGGGGTATGCCAGAGATACGCAGTATTTT. Translated: CASSLAGYARDTQYF.

The chain combines TRBV5-4 with TRBJ2-3; 10 bases agree with TRBD2. CDR3 length: 15 amino acids. The germline CDR1 and CDR2 sequences are SGHNT and YYREEE (reference sequence). Trimming at V came to 4 bases and at J to 7 bases, leaving 9 bases not matched to a gene. CDR3 coding DNA: TGTGCCAGCAGCCCGCCGGCTAGCGGGAGCTATACGCAGTATTTT. This translates into CASSPPASGSYTQYF.

V gene TRBV5-1 combines with J gene TRBJ2-6; D is perhaps TRBD2 (6 bases). Trimming took off 3 bases at V and 3 bases at J, with 16 bases between the two ends. From germline, CDR1 is SGHRS and CDR2 YFSETQ. The CDR3 covers 17 residues. This CDR3 is CASSWGTDSDGANVLTF. CDR3 nucleotide sequence: TGCGCCAGCAGCTGGGGGACTGACTCTGATGGGGCCAACGTCCTGACTTTC.

This rearrangement joins TRBV7-9 to TRBJ2-7; D unclear. The CDR3 spans 15 residues. V shed 1 base and J shed 0 bases, with 10 bases lying between them. In germline, CDR1 is SEHNR, CDR2 FQNEAQ (reference sequence). CDR3 in DNA: TGTGCCAGCAGCTTAGATGCGGTCGTCTCCTACGAGCAGTACTTC. It yields the protein CASSLDAVVSYEQYF. Filled out from reference TRBV7-9 and TRBJ2-7, the complete variable domain reads DTGVSQNPRHKITKRGQNVTFRCDPISEHNRLYWYRQTLGQGPEFLTYFQNEAQLEKSRLLSDRFSAERPKGSFSTLEIQRTEQGDSAMYLCASSLDAVVSYEQYFGPGTRLTVT.

The chain has TRBV5-6 and TRBJ2-1; 7 bases match TRBD1. Germline V gives CDR1 SGHDT, CDR2 YYEEEE. V lost 6 bases to trimming and J lost 6 bases; unmatched junction nucleotides: 12. This CDR3 comprises 15 residues. CDR3 amino acids: CASMMVRGSVNEQFF. The CDR3 coding sequence is TGTGCCAGCATGATGGTCAGGGGGTCGGTCAATGAGCAGTTCTTC. Supplemented by reference TRBV5-6 and TRBJ2-1, the full variable domain reads DAGVTQSPTHLIKTRGQQVTLRCSPKSGHDTVSWYQQALGQGPQFIFQYYEEEERQRGNFPDRFSGHQFPNYSSELNVNALLLGDSALYLCASMMVRGSVNEQFFGPGTRLTVL.

The genes are TRBV11-2 and TRBJ2-7; a weak D match, TRBD1 (6 bases). V lost 5 bases and J lost 5, with 16 bases in between. The CDR3 sequence is 14 residues long. Looked up from germline, CDR1 is SGHAT and CDR2 is FQNNGV. CDR3 sequence: CASSLLAGAHEQYF. CDR3 in DNA: TGTGCCAGCAGCCTCCTCGCAGGGGCGCACGAGCAGTACTTC. The full variable domain, in which reference TRBV11-2 and TRBJ2-7 provide the parts outside the CDR3, is EAGVAQSPRYKIIEKRQSVAFWCNPISGHATLYWYQQILGQGPKLLIQFQNNGVVDDSQLPKDRFSAERLKGVDSTLKIQPAKLEDSAVYLCASSLLAGAHEQYFGPGTRLTVT.

The gene calls are TRBV11-2 and TRBJ2-7; 10 bases are shared with TRBD1. Trimming removed 6 bases from V and 2 bases from J; junction bases left unmatched: 7. The CDR3 is 15 residues long. Germline values: CDR1 SGHAT, CDR2 FQNNGV. The CDR3: CASSYDGTGAYEQYF. DNA for the CDR3: TGTGCCAGCAGTTATGACGGGACAGGGGCCTACGAGCAGTACTTC.

This chain uses TRBV4-2 with TRBJ1-4; no clear D gene. Looked up from germline, CDR1 is LGHNA and CDR2 is YNFKEQ. V lost 0 bases and J 8 bases, leaving 13 bases between the germline ends. CDR3 size: 15 residues. The CDR3 protein is CASSQDVREEEKLFF. In DNA form, the CDR3 reads TGTGCCAGCAGCCAAGATGTGAGGGAAGAGGAAAAACTGTTTTTT.

V is TRBV11-2 and J is TRBJ1-2; D might be TRBD1 (5 bases). The CDR3 contains 13 residues. V lost 0 bases and J 3 bases, leaving 5 bases between the germline ends. Germline V gene sequence: CDR1 SGHAT, CDR2 FQNNGV. The DNA of the CDR3 is TGTGCCAGCAGCTTAGACAGGGACTATGGCTACACCTTC. This translates into CASSLDRDYGYTF.

This clone was counted a few times. This chain uses TRBV18 with TRBJ2-1; 9 positions match TRBD2. V was clipped by 2 bases and J by 2 bases; unmatched bases: 1. This CDR3 spans 15 amino acids. CDR1 is KGHSH and CDR2 is LQKENI in the germline V gene. CDR3 sequence: CASSPLAGAYNEQFF. The CDR3 DNA reads as TGTGCCAGCTCACCATTAGCGGGAGCCTACAATGAGCAGTTCTTC.

The V call is TRBV2, the J call TRBJ2-3; TRBD2 matches 9 bases. CDR1 and CDR2 (germline): SNHLY, FYNNEI. J lost 3 bases, V lost 6 bases, and 10 bases had no gene match. CDR3 length: 16 residues. CDR3 protein: CASRLIAGVFTDTQYF. For the CDR3, the DNA is TGTGCCAGCAGGCTTATAGCGGGAGTTTTTACAGATACGCAGTATTTT.

The J gene is TRBJ2-7, the V gene TRBV6-6, with D uncertain. The CDR3 sequence is 16 residues long. V was cut by 0 bases and J by 2 bases, with 14 bases left in between. Germline V gene lookup returns CDR1 MNHNY and CDR2 SVGAGI (reference sequence). This CDR3 reads CASSYSAKGNTYEQYF. Written as DNA, the CDR3 is TGTGCCAGCAGTTACTCGGCCAAGGGTAACACCTACGAGCAGTACTTC.

The chain combines TRBV19 with TRBJ1-6; TRBD1 might be the D (6 bases). The length of the CDR3 is 14 residues. V was pared by 8 bases and J by 0 bases, with 8 bases between. The V gene's germline CDR1 is LNHDA and CDR2 SQIVND (reference sequence). The CDR3 here is CASQDSSYNSPLHF. The CDR3 nucleotides read TGTGCCAGTCAGGACAGCTCCTATAATTCACCCCTCCACTTT.

This clone was observed a few times. This sequence joins TRBV10-3 and TRBJ2-1; 8 nucleotides line up with TRBD2. CDR1 and CDR2 (germline): ENHRY, SYGVKD. The CDR3 length is 15 residues. The CDR3 nucleotides read TGTGTAACGACCCGGGGGAGCGGGAGAGGCAATGAGCAGTTCTTC. Translated: CVTTRGSGRGNEQFF.

The chain couples TRBV5-1 to TRBJ2-7; 11 bases map to TRBD2. The CDR3 is 15 amino acids. J was trimmed by 7 bases and V by 4 bases; bases with no gene match: 10. The V gene's germline CDR1 is SGHRS and CDR2 YFSETQ. CDR3 protein: CASSLIAGGPGEQYF. The CDR3 DNA is TGCGCCAGCAGCCTCATAGCGGGAGGGCCGGGAGAGCAGTACTTC.

The chain is built from TRBV5-6 and TRBJ1-3; unclear D gene. Germline CDR1 and CDR2: SGHDT and YYEEEE. V lost 2 bases to trimming and J lost 0 bases, with 9 bases between them. This CDR3 region has 15 residues. CDR3 residues: CASSFRPSSGNTIYF. The CDR3 DNA is TGTGCCAGCAGCTTTCGACCCAGCTCTGGAAACACCATATATTTT.

This rearrangement joins TRBV5-4 to TRBJ2-7; TRBD1 agrees at 10 bases. Germline trimming cut 3 bases from V and 7 bases from J; bases unmatched to any gene: 13. Germline V gives CDR1 SGHNT, CDR2 YYREEE (reference sequence). The CDR3 sequence is 16 residues long. This CDR3 reads CASSWGGQGPEGEQYF. DNA for the CDR3: TGTGCCAGCAGCTGGGGGGGACAGGGGCCGGAGGGGGAGCAGTACTTC. Filled out from reference TRBV5-4 and TRBJ2-7, the complete variable domain reads ETGVTQSPTHLIKTRGQQVTLRCSSQSGHNTVSWYQQALGQGPQFIFQYYREEENGRGNFPPRFSGLQFPNYSSELNVNALELDDSALYLCASSWGGQGPEGEQYFGPGTRLTVT.

The chain recombines TRBV6-1 with TRBJ1-4; the D gene is possibly TRBD1 (5 bases). CDR1 and CDR2 (germline): MNHNS, SASEGT. CDR3 length equals 14 residues. V was clipped by 11 bases and J by 3 bases, with 16 bases between them. The CDR3 reads CAAGRQTSNEKLFF. CDR3 sequence (DNA): TGTGCCGCGGGGCGTCAGACTTCTAATGAAAAACTGTTTTTT.

The J gene is TRBJ1-5, the V gene TRBV29-1, with TRBD1 as a possible D gene (6 bases). With 6 bases removed from V and 0 bases from J, the gap between germline ends came to 12 bases. Germline V gene sequence: CDR1 SQVTM, CDR2 ANQGSEA. The CDR3 is 14 amino acids. The CDR3 DNA reads as TGCAGCGTAAAAACAGGGAATAGCAATCAGCCCCAGCATTTT. Amino acid sequence: CSVKTGNSNQPQHF.